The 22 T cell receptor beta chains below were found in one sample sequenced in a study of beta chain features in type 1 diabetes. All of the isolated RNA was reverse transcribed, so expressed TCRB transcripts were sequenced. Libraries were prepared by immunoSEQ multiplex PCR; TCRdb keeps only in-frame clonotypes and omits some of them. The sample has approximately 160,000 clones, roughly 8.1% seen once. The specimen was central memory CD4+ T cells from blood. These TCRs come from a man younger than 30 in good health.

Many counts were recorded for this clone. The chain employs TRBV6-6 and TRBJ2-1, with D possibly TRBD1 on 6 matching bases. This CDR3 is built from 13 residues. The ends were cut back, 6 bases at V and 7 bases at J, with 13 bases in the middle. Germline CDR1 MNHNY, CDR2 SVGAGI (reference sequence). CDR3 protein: CASRRTEPNEQFF. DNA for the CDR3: TGTGCCAGCAGAAGGACAGAACCGAATGAGCAGTTCTTC.

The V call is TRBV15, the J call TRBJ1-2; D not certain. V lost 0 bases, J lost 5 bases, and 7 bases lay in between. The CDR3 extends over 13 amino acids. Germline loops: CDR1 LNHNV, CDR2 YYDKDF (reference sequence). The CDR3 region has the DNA TGTGCCACCAGCAGAGATGGCGGTTATGGCTACACCTTC. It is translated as CATSRDGGYGYTF.

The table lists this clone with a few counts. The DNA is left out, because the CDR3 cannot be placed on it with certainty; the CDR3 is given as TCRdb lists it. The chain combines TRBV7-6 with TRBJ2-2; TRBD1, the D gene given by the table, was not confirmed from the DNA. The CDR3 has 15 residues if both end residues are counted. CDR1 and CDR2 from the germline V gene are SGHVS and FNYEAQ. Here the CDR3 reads CASSSSRDREGSCFF.

CDR3 amino acids: CASSLPTGRLYNEQFF. The DNA of the CDR3 is TGTGCCAGCAGTTTACCGACAGGGAGACTTTACAATGAGCAGTTCTTC. This sequence joins TRBV27 and TRBJ2-1; 7 bases are a match to TRBD1. J lost 4 bases, V lost 2 bases, and 8 bases had no gene match. The CDR3 is 16 amino acids. Germline loops: CDR1 MNHEY, CDR2 SMNVEV (reference sequence).

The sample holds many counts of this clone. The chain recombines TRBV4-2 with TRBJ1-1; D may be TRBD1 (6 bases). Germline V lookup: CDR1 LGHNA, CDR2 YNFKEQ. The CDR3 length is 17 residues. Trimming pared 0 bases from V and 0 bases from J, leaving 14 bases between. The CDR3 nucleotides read TGTGCCAGCAGCCAAGAAACGGGGGGCCGTCTGAACACTGAAGCTTTCTTT. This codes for CASSQETGGRLNTEAFF.

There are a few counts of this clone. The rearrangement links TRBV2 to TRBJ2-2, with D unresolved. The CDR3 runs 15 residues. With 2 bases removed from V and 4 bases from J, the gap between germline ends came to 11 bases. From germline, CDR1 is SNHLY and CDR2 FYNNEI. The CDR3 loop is CASSESGFSTGELFF. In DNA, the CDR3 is TGTGCCAGCAGTGAATCCGGGTTTAGCACCGGGGAGCTGTTTTTT.

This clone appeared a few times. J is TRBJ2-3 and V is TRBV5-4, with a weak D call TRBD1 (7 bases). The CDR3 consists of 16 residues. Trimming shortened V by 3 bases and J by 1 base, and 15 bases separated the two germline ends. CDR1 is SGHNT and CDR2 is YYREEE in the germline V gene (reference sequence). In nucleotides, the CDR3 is TGTGCCAGCAGCTCCAGGACAGGAGGGGGCACAGATACGCAGTATTTT. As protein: CASSSRTGGGTDTQYF.

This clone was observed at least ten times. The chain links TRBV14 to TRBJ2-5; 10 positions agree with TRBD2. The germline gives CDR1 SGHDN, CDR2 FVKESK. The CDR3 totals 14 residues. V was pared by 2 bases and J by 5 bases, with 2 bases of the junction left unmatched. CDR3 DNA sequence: TGTGCCAGCAGCCAAATTAGCGGGAGGGAGACCCAGTACTTC. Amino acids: CASSQISGRETQYF.

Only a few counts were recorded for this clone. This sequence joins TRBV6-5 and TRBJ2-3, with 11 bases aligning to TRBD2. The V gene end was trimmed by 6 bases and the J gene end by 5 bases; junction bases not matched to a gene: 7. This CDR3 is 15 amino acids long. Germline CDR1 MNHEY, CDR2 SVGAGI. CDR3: CASSPTSGRGDTQYF. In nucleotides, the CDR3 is TGTGCCAGCAGCCCAACTAGCGGGAGAGGAGATACGCAGTATTTT.

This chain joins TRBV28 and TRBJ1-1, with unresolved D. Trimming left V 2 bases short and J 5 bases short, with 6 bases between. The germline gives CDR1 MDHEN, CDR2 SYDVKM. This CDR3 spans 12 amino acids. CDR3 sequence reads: CASSLRWTEAFF. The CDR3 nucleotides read TGTGCCAGCAGTTTACGGTGGACTGAAGCTTTCTTT.

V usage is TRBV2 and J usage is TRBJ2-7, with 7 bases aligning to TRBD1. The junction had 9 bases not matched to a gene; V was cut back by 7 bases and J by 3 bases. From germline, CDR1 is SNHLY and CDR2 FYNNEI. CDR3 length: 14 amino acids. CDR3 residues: CASMQGVPIYEQYF. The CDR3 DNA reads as TGTGCCAGCATGCAGGGGGTCCCAATCTACGAGCAGTACTTC. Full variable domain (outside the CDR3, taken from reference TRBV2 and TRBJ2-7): EPEVTQTPSHQVTQMGQEVILRCVPISNHLYFYWYRQILGQKVEFLVSFYNNEISEKSEIFDDQFSVERPDGSNFTLKIRSTKLEDSAMYFCASMQGVPIYEQYFGPGTRLTVT.

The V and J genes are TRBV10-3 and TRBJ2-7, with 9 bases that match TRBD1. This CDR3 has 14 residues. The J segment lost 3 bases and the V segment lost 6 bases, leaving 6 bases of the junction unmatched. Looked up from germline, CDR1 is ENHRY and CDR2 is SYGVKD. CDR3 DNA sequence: TGTGCCATCAGACCGGGACAGGGTGTCTACGAGCAGTACTTC. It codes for CAIRPGQGVYEQYF.

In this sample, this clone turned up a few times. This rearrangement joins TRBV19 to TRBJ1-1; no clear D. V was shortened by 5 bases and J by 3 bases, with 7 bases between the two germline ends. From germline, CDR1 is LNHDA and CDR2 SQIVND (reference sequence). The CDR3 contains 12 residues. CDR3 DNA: TGTGCCAGTAGTTTCGGGGACACTGAAGCTTTCTTT. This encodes CASSFGDTEAFF. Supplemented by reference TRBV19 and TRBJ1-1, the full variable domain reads DGGITQSPKYLFRKEGQNVTLSCEQNLNHDAMYWYRQDPGQGLRLIYYSQIVNDFQKGDIAEGYSVSREKKESFPLTVTSAQKNPTAFYLCASSFGDTEAFFGQGTRLTVV.

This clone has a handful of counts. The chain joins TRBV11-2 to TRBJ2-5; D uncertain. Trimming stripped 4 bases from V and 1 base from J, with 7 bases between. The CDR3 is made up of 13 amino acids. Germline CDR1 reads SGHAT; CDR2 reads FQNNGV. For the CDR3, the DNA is TGTGCCAGCAGCTACGGAGTCCAAGAGACCCAGTACTTC. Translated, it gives CASSYGVQETQYF.

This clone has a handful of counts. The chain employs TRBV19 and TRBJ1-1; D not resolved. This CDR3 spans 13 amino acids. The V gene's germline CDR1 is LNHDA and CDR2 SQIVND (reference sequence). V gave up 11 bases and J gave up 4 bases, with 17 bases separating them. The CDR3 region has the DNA TGTGCCTTACAACCCAACCCGGGCACTGAAGCTTTCTTT. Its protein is CALQPNPGTEAFF.

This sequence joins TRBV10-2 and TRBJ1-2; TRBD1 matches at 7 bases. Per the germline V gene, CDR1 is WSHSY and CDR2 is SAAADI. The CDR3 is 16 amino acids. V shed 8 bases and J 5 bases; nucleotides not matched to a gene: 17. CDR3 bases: TGCGCCAGCGGGATCAGCCCAACCCCGGGACAGTATGGCTACACCTTC. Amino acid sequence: CASGISPTPGQYGYTF.

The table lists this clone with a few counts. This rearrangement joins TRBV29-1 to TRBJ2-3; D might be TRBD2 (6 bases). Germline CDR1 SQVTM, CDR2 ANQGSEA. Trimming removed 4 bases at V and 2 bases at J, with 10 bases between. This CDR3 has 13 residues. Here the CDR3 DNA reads TGCAGCGTTGGGGACTTAGACACAGATACGCAGTATTTT. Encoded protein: CSVGDLDTDTQYF.

The DNA for the CDR3 is TGCGCCAGCAGCCGCCGATGGGACAGGGGGTTCTCCGGGGAGCTGTTTTTT. Translated: CASSRRWDRGFSGELFF. This chain links TRBV4-3 with TRBJ2-2, with TRBD1 matching 11 bases. This CDR3 region has 17 residues. Germline V CDR1 and CDR2: LGHNA, YSLEER. J was trimmed by 6 bases and V by 4 bases; bases with no gene match: 10.

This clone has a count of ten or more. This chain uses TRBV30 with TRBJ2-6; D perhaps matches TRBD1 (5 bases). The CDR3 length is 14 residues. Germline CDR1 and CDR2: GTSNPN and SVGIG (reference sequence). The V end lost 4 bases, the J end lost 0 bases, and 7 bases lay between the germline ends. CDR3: CAWTTASGANVLTF. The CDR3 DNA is TGTGCCTGGACGACAGCCTCTGGGGCCAACGTCCTGACTTTC. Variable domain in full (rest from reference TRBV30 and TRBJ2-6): SQTIHQWPATLVQPVGSPLSLECTVEGTSNPNLYWYRQAAGRGLQLLFYSVGIGQISSEVPQNLSASRPQDRQFILSSKKLLLSDSGFYLCAWTTASGANVLTFGAGSRLTVL.

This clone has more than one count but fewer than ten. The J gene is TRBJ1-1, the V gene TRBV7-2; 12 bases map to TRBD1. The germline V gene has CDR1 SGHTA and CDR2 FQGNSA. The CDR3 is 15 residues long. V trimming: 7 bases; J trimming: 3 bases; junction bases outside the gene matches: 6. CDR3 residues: CASTTGQGAYTEAFF. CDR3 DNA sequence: TGTGCCAGCACCACGGGACAGGGGGCTTACACTGAAGCTTTCTTT.

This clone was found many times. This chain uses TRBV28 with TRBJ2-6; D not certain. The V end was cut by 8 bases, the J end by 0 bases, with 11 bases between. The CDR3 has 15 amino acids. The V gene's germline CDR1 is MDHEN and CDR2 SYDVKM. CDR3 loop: CASETKGSGANVLTF. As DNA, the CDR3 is TGTGCCAGCGAGACAAAAGGCTCTGGGGCCAACGTCCTGACTTTC.

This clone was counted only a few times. In DNA form, the CDR3 reads TGCGCCAGCAGCCAAGATCTAACAGGGGCCGGCAGGGCCTTTGGGGAGACCCAGTACTTC. It is translated as CASSQDLTGAGRAFGETQYF. The rearrangement links TRBV4-1 to TRBJ2-5; the match to TRBD1 covers 7 bases. Germline-derived CDR1 and CDR2 are MGHRA and YSYEKL. The CDR3 totals 20 residues. With V trimmed by 0 bases and J by 5 bases, 21 bases remained unmatched.